Listed below are T cell receptor beta chains from one sample, sequenced in a study of technical replicates of blood from several donors. Measured with immunoSEQ multiplex PCR; TCRdb has only the in-frame clones, and not every one. The repertoire holds about 70,000 clones, with roughly 93% as singletons. Sequencing was performed on T cells isolated from PBMCs. All receptors come from a human donor in good health. CDR3s include the opening cysteine and the closing phenylalanine or tryptophan. Fields, in order: V gene, clone size, J gene, D gene, CDR3 protein, CDR3 DNA. A D gene is named only where the DNA matches it firmly. The size entry is marked missing in some rows and otherwise reads once, few, many or a size class.

TRBV2,.,TRBJ2-1,TRBD1,CASSKGGPINEQFF,TGTGCCAGCAGTAAAGGGGGCCCCATCAATGAGCAGTTCTTC
TRBV6-6,.,TRBJ2-5,TRBD2,CASSYGRETFGETQYF,TGTGCCAGCAGTTACGGGAGGGAAACGTTTGGTGAGACCCAGTACTTC
TRBV15,.,TRBJ2-7,.,CATSRSQDGAYEQYF,TGTGCCACCAGCAGATCTCAGGACGGGGCCTACGAGCAGTACTTC
TRBV27,.,TRBJ2-5,TRBD2,CASGLGTSVQETQYF,TGTGCCAGCGGCTTAGGGACTAGCGTCCAAGAGACCCAGTACTTC
TRBV7-7,.,TRBJ2-1,TRBD2,CASSRDYPTNEQFF,TGTGCTAGCTCGAGGGACTACCCTACGAATGAGCAGTTCTTC
TRBV25-1,.,TRBJ2-2,.,CASSVQNTGELFF,TGTGCCAGCAGTGTACAGAACACCGGGGAGCTGTTTTTT
TRBV28,.,TRBJ2-5,TRBD1,CASSLQGQVETQYF,TGTGCCAGCAGTTTACAGGGACAGGTAGAGACCCAGTACTTC
TRBV9,once,TRBJ1-5,.,CASSVDPRETEPQHF,TGTGCCAGCAGCGTAGACCCCCGAGAAACAGAGCCCCAGCATTTT
TRBV10-1,.,TRBJ1-2,.,CARKGSYGYTF,TGCGCCAGAAAGGGGTCCTATGGCTACACCTTC
TRBV5-6,.,TRBJ2-5,TRBD2,CASSWGLAAFSEETQYF,TGTGCCAGCAGCTGGGGACTAGCGGCCTTCTCCGAAGAGACCCAGTACTTC
TRBV5-4,once,TRBJ2-3,.,CASSFYGSDTQYF,TGTGCCAGCAGCTTTTACGGGTCAGATACGCAGTATTTT
TRBV4-1,.,TRBJ2-2,.,CASSQDQGGGATGELFF,TGCGCCAGCAGCCAAGATCAGGGAGGGGGAGCCACCGGGGAGCTGTTTTTT
TRBV19,.,TRBJ2-7,TRBD2,CASSTGLGRDEQYF,TGTGCCAGTAGTACCGGACTAGGTAGGGACGAGCAGTACTTC
TRBV28,.,TRBJ2-7,TRBD1,CATTTGGGYEQYF,TGTGCCACGACGACAGGGGGCGGGTACGAGCAGTACTTC
TRBV19,.,TRBJ2-7,TRBD1,CASSRQGETYEQYF,TGTGCCAGTAGTCGACAGGGGGAAACCTACGAGCAGTACTTC
TRBV5-1,.,TRBJ1-1,TRBD1,CASSLVAGGEEAFF,TGCGCCAGCAGCTTGGTGGCAGGGGGTGAAGAAGCTTTCTTT
TRBV5-1,.,TRBJ2-5,.,CASRVGGEPQETQYF,TGCGCCAGCAGGGTAGGGGGGGAACCCCAAGAGACCCAGTACTTC
TRBV5-1,.,TRBJ2-7,.,CASSPGDGSYEQYF,TGCGCCAGCAGCCCGGGGGACGGCTCCTACGAGCAGTACTTC